These T cell receptor beta chains were read from a single sample in a study of long-term antiretroviral therapy in people with HIV. Clones were sequenced by immunoSEQ multiplex PCR, and TCRdb holds only the in-frame ones, with some missing. The table records tens of thousands of clones, approximately 83% of them present only once. The material sequenced was unsorted PBMCs, taken 0.8 years before starting antiretroviral therapy. The receptors were gathered from a young man with HIV. CDR3s include the opening cysteine and the closing phenylalanine or tryptophan. A D gene is named only where the DNA matches it firmly. Expanded clones get a size class; other rows say once, few or many, or leave the size out.

abundance	j_gene	v_gene	len	d_gene	CDR3aa	CDR3nt
.	TRBJ2-2	TRBV19	15	.	CASKEGPAAPGELFF	TGTGCCAGTAAGGAGGGACCGGCCGCTCCCGGGGAGCTGTTTTTT
.	TRBJ2-1	TRBV11-2	17	TRBD1	CASSLALTGQGVNEQFF	TGTGCCAGCAGCTTAGCTTTGACCGGACAGGGGGTCAATGAGCAGTTCTTC
.	TRBJ2-3	TRBV11-1	16	.	CASSGAVQGNTDTQYF	TGTGCCAGCAGCGGGGCGGTCCAGGGAAATACAGATACGCAGTATTTT
few	TRBJ2-5	TRBV27	14	.	CASSSRLHQETQYF	TGTGCCAGCAGTTCAAGGTTACACCAAGAGACCCAGTACTTC
.	TRBJ2-7	TRBV5-6	11	.	CASSLEGEQYF	TGTGCCAGCAGCTTGGAGGGGGAGCAGTACTTC
.	TRBJ2-7	TRBV9	15	.	CASSVGLANSYEQYF	TGTGCCAGCAGCGTAGGGCTAGCGAACTCCTACGAGCAGTACTTC
few	TRBJ1-2	TRBV2	12	.	CASTGSNYGYTF	TGTGCCAGCACAGGGTCTAACTATGGCTACACCTTC
.	TRBJ1-3	TRBV4-1	17	.	CASSQDMGGSSGNTIYF	TGCGCCAGCAGCCAAGATATGGGGGGTTCCTCTGGAAACACCATATATTTT
.	TRBJ2-7	TRBV7-2	19	TRBD2	CASSLADPTSGRGSYEQYF	TGTGCCAGCAGCTTAGCCGACCCAACTAGCGGGAGGGGATCCTACGAGCAGTACTTC
.	TRBJ2-2	TRBV4-2	14	.	CASSLPRGAGELFF	TGTGCCAGCAGCCTACCTCGGGGTGCCGGGGAGCTGTTTTTT
.	TRBJ2-7	TRBV5-5	14	.	CASTFEVNSYEQYF	TGTGCCAGCACCTTTGAGGTGAACTCCTACGAGCAGTACTTC
.	TRBJ1-1	TRBV19	14	.	CASSINSMNTEAFF	TGTGCCAGTAGTATCAACAGTATGAACACTGAAGCTTTCTTT
.	TRBJ2-3	TRBV19	15	.	CASSIVGGRTDTQYF	TGTGCCAGTAGTATAGTAGGAGGGCGCACAGATACGCAGTATTTT
.	TRBJ2-5	TRBV4-2	15	TRBD2	CASSQYSGRVETQYF	TGTGCCAGCAGCCAATATAGCGGGAGAGTGGAGACCCAGTACTTC
.	TRBJ2-1	TRBV5-6	16	TRBD2	CASSLGRVAGLNEQFF	TGTGCCAGCAGCTTGGGCCGGGTAGCGGGGCTTAATGAGCAGTTCTTC
.	TRBJ2-7	TRBV9	15	TRBD1	CASSLRQGGSHEQYF	TGTGCCAGCAGCCTTAGACAGGGGGGGAGTCACGAGCAGTACTTC
.	TRBJ1-5	TRBV9	14	TRBD1	CASSGDRDDQPQHF	TGTGCCAGCAGCGGGGACAGGGACGATCAGCCCCAGCATTTT
.	TRBJ1-1	TRBV9	13	.	CASSEAGNTEAFF	TGTGCCAGCAGCGAGGCGGGGAACACTGAAGCTTTCTTT
.	TRBJ2-5	TRBV5-6	14	.	CASSSGPKKETQYF	TGTGCCAGCAGCTCTGGGCCCAAGAAAGAGACCCAGTACTTC